The 2 T cell receptor beta chains presented below share a single source sample, sequenced in a study of T cell repertoires in cytomegalovirus infection. TCRdb processed the reads anew with MiXCR; each CDR3 protein has one entry. The table has a few hundred thousand distinct CDR3 sequences, about 34% seen once. These receptors are not linked to any known antigen. The input for sequencing was cultured PBMCs, taken from culture after CMV antigen stimulation. These receptors originate from a human donor in good health (CMV status not recorded). Some clones in this sample may be carry-over from other donors' samples.

This clonotype occurred a few times. The chain links TRBV28 to TRBJ1-1, with D possibly matching TRBD1 (5 bases). This CDR3 contains 13 residues. V was pared by 3 bases and J by 7 bases, with 12 bases between. Germline V gene data show CDR1 as MDHEN and CDR2 as SYDVKM. The CDR3 region is CASSFPRDGEAFF. The CDR3 coding sequence is TGTGCCAGCAGTTTTCCTAGGGACGGTGAAGCTTTCTTT.

The rearrangement links TRBV6-6 to TRBJ1-1, with D unclear. The CDR3 runs to 13 residues. Germline V lookup: CDR1 MNHNY, CDR2 SVGAGI (reference sequence). V was shortened by 8 bases and J by 5 bases, with 15 bases between the two germline ends. The CDR3 region has the DNA TGTGCCAGCCCCCCGGGAAAGGGAACTGAAGCTTTCTTT. Its protein product is CASPPGKGTEAFF.